This passage covers 11 T cell receptor beta chains from one sample sequenced in a study of molecular identifiers for immune sequencing clone quantification. TCRdb re-called the PCR reads through MiXCR, storing one row per CDR3 protein. The sample holds a few hundred thousand distinct CDR3 sequences, about a fifth seen once. The material sequenced was naive CD8+ T cells from blood, with Jurkat cell RNA spiked in. Subset meaning: FACS-sorted CD8+CD4-CCR7+CD45RA+ naive T cells. Receptors originate from a human donor in good health. Some libraries in this study had Jurkat cell RNA spiked in.

This clonotype has more than one count but fewer than ten. This chain links TRBV11-2 with TRBJ2-3; 13 nucleotides line up with TRBD2. This CDR3 contains 15 residues. Trimming took 6 bases from V and 6 from J; bases not matched to a gene: 6. Germline V gives CDR1 SGHAT, CDR2 FQNNGV. Written as DNA, the CDR3 is TGTGCCAGCAGGGACGAGGGACTAGCGGGGGATACGCAGTATTTT. Translating gives CASRDEGLAGDTQYF. The full variable domain, with the rest looked up from reference TRBV11-2 and TRBJ2-3, is EAGVAQSPRYKIIEKRQSVAFWCNPISGHATLYWYQQILGQGPKLLIQFQNNGVVDDSQLPKDRFSAERLKGVDSTLKIQPAKLEDSAVYLCASRDEGLAGDTQYFGPGTRLTVL.

This clonotype appeared many times. This chain connects TRBV6-2 or TRBV6-3 to TRBJ2-5, with D possibly being TRBD1 (6 bases). The germline gives CDR1 MNHEY, CDR2 SVGEGT. The CDR3 extends over 15 amino acids. V lost 7 bases and J lost 0, with 15 bases in between. The CDR3 loop is CASKGLRTDQETQYF. The DNA of the CDR3 is TGTGCCAGCAAGGGGCTCCGGACAGACCAAGAGACCCAGTACTTC.

This sequence joins TRBV7-9 and TRBJ2-1; the D is unclear. The CDR3 runs 13 residues. CDR1 and CDR2 (germline): SEHNR, FQNEAQ (reference sequence). The V gene lost 10 bases and the J gene lost 4 bases, with 14 bases spanning the gap. The CDR3 nucleotides are TGTGCCATCAGGACCAAGGAATACAATGAGCAGTTCTTC. Translating gives CAIRTKEYNEQFF.

This clonotype was recorded at least ten times. The chain uses TRBV29-1 and TRBJ1-1; D is unclear. Trimming stripped 4 bases from V and 0 bases from J, with 12 bases between. The CDR3 is made up of 14 amino acids. Germline loops: CDR1 SQVTM, CDR2 ANQGSEA. The CDR3 DNA reads as TGCAGCGTTGTCATGGGCAGCCTGAACACTGAAGCTTTCTTT. Translated: CSVVMGSLNTEAFF.

This clonotype showed up many times. The chain has TRBV30 and TRBJ2-2, with D possibly TRBD1 on 6 matching bases. V lost 7 bases and J lost 6, with 9 bases in between. There are 11 residues in the CDR3. Germline values: CDR1 GTSNPN, CDR2 SVGIG (reference sequence). In DNA, the CDR3 is TGTGCCTCCAGGGGCGCCGGGGAGCTGTTTTTT. This gives the protein CASRGAGELFF.

The V gene is TRBV5-8, the J gene TRBJ2-6, with D perhaps assigned TRBD1 or TRBD2 (5 bases each). The germline V gene encodes CDR1 SGHTS and CDR2 YDEGEE. V dropped 9 bases and J dropped 1 base, with 23 bases sitting between them. The CDR3 sequence is 18 residues long. CDR3 sequence reads: CATSGPESYPSGANVLTF. For the CDR3, the DNA is TGTGCCACCTCGGGGCCTGAAAGCTACCCATCTGGGGCCAACGTCCTGACTTTC.

This clonotype has a count of ten or more. V gene TRBV4-3 combines with J gene TRBJ2-5; tentatively, D is TRBD1 (6 bases). Trimming removed 0 bases at V and 1 base at J, with 9 bases between. Germline CDR1 LGHNA, CDR2 YSLEER. This CDR3 is 15 amino acids long. This chain's CDR3 is CASSQDLTGQETQYF. CDR3 coding DNA: TGCGCCAGCAGCCAAGATCTGACAGGCCAAGAGACCCAGTACTTC.

For this clonotype: A clone one base away is much larger, so this may be a read error. V usage is TRBV24-1 and J usage is TRBJ2-2; 10 bases align to TRBD2. The germline V gene has CDR1 KGHDR and CDR2 SFDVKD. The CDR3 is 15 amino acids. Here the CDR3 reads CATEPSGGGSGGLFF. The CDR3 DNA reads TGTGCCACCGAGCCTAGCGGGGGTGGAAGCGGGGGGCTGTTTTTT.

V and J are TRBV6-5 and TRBJ1-4, with a tentative D call TRBD1 (6 bases). The CDR3 is made up of 16 amino acids. Per the germline V gene, CDR1 is MNHEY and CDR2 is SVGAGI. Trimming left V 5 bases short and J 3 bases short, with 16 bases between. This chain's CDR3 is CASSISGDAANEKLFF. The DNA of the CDR3 is TGTGCCAGCAGTATATCAGGGGATGCTGCTAATGAAAAACTGTTTTTT.

This clonotype was seen at least ten times. The rearrangement uses TRBV27 and TRBJ2-2, with 7 nucleotides matching TRBD1. In germline, CDR1 is MNHEY, CDR2 SMNVEV (reference sequence). The CDR3 loop spans 14 amino acids. Unmatched junction bases numbered 2, after V lost 1 base and J lost 6 bases. Written as DNA, the CDR3 is TGTGCCAGCAGTTTATTTAGGGGGCCCGGGGAGCTGTTTTTT. Translating it yields CASSLFRGPGELFF.

Many counts were recorded for this clonotype. The genes are TRBV2 and TRBJ1-1, with TRBD1 matching 10 bases. The CDR3 has 14 residues. CDR1 SNHLY and CDR2 FYNNEI come from the germline V gene. V lost 6 bases, J lost 4 bases, and 5 bases stayed unmatched. This CDR3 is CASSYRTGGTEAFF. The CDR3 DNA reads as TGTGCCAGCAGCTATAGGACAGGGGGCACTGAAGCTTTCTTT.